The 3 T cell receptor beta chains presented below share a single source sample, sequenced in a study of T cell responses to AZD1222 COVID-19 vaccine. The data were produced by immunoSEQ multiplex PCR, yet TCRdb's version contains in-frame clones alone and is incomplete. The table shows around 140,000 clones, with more than 90% occurring only once. The sequencing here drew on peripheral blood, taken 28 days after the second AZD1222 dose. These receptors all stem from an adult who received the AZD1222 COVID-19 vaccine.

The chain employs TRBV10-1 and TRBJ2-1, with 9 bases fitting TRBD1. Germline CDR1 and CDR2: WNHNN and SYGVQD (reference sequence). This CDR3 is built from 14 residues. V gave up 7 bases and J gave up 4 bases; unmatched junction bases: 5. The chain's CDR3 is CASTPGTGYNEQFF. CDR3 coding DNA: TGCGCCAGCACCCCTGGGACAGGGTACAATGAGCAGTTCTTC.

The chain couples TRBV12-2 to TRBJ1-5. TRBV12-2 is noted as a pseudogene. The CDR3 has 19 amino acids. This CDR3 reads CASRLQGLQGRAHQQPQHF. The CDR3 bases are TGTGCAAGTCGCTTACAGGGACTCCAGGGAAGAGCCCATCAGCAGCCCCAGCATTTT.

The chain carries TRBV7-9 and TRBJ2-7, with D perhaps assigned TRBD1 or TRBD2 (6 bases each). The V gene lost 2 bases and the J gene lost 0 bases, with 11 bases spanning the gap. Germline assignment: CDR1 SEHNR and CDR2 FQNEAQ (reference sequence). The CDR3 sequence is 15 residues long. The CDR3 is CASSLLGGSSYEQYV. In nucleotides, the CDR3 is TGTGCCAGCAGCTTACTCGGGGGCAGCTCCTACGAGCAGTACGTC.